One and the same sample provided the 29 T cell receptor beta chains below, sequenced in a study of vaccination effects on CD4 cells after COVID-19. Sequencing was preceded by expansion of antigen-specific CD4+ T cells with viral peptide pools in the ViraFEST assay. Upon completion of 10 to 11 days in culture, CD4+ T cells were isolated. Infection with SARS-CoV-2 occurred in the person between March and December 2020, and PCR confirmed it. For these receptors, no antigen is known. The table came from immunoSEQ multiplex PCR; TCRdb's copy has only in-frame clones and leaves some out. The sample yields about 19,000 clones, approximately 74% seen once. The starting material was CD4+ T cells from PBMCs cultured with SARS-CoV-2 spike peptides, obtained before COVID-19 vaccination. The receptors shown here come from a human donor who had a prior SARS-CoV-2 infection.

The chain couples TRBV19 to TRBJ1-1; D gene uncertain. There are 13 residues in the CDR3. V was pared by 1 base and J by 6 bases, with 9 bases between. Germline V gene lookup returns CDR1 LNHDA and CDR2 SQIVND (reference sequence). CDR3 in DNA: TGTGCCAGTAGTATAGGGCCACTTTCTGAAGCTTTCTTT. Protein sequence: CASSIGPLSEAFF.

This clone came up once. This chain connects TRBV5-6 to TRBJ2-1; 10 bases align to TRBD2. The CDR3 runs 17 residues. V was pared by 1 base and J by 1 base, with 5 bases of the junction left unmatched. Germline CDR1 is SGHDT and CDR2 is YYEEEE. The CDR3 nucleotides read TGTGCCAGCAGCTTGTTGAGCGGGGGGGCGTCCTACAATGAGCAGTTCTTC. Protein product: CASSLLSGGASYNEQFF.

The gene calls are TRBV11-3 and TRBJ1-1; no reliable D call. Germline loops: CDR1 SGHNT, CDR2 YENEEA. CDR3 size: 15 residues. The V and J ends lost 5 bases and 3 bases respectively, with 16 bases between them. CDR3 in amino acids: CASSPGGFGDTEAFF. The DNA of the CDR3 is TGTGCCAGCAGCCCCGGAGGGTTTGGGGACACTGAAGCTTTCTTT. The full variable domain, with the rest looked up from reference TRBV11-3 and TRBJ1-1, is EAGVVQSPRYKIIEKKQPVAFWCNPISGHNTLYWYLQNLGQGPELLIRYENEEAVDDSQLPKDRFSAERLKGVDSTLKIQPAELGDSAVYLCASSPGGFGDTEAFFGQGTRLTVV.

This chain links TRBV5-1 with TRBJ2-7; unclear D gene. Trimming left V 6 bases short and J 6 bases short, with 19 bases between. CDR3 length: 14 residues. CDR1 is SGHRS, CDR2 YFSETQ, per germline. The chain's CDR3 is CASTAPGLTSEQYF. The CDR3, as DNA: TGCGCCAGCACCGCACCGGGCCTGACGTCCGAGCAGTACTTC.

The rearrangement uses TRBV24-1 and TRBJ2-3, with 10 bases lining up with TRBD2. J gave up 1 base and V 4 bases, and 10 bases lay outside the gene matches. This CDR3 contains 18 residues. CDR1 and CDR2 from the germline V gene are KGHDR and SFDVKD. CDR3 sequence: CATSDLGSGTSGTDTQYF. The DNA for the CDR3 is TGTGCCACCAGTGACCTCGGGTCGGGGACTAGCGGCACAGATACGCAGTATTTT.

J is TRBJ2-5 and V is TRBV9; D call uncertain. The CDR3 totals 14 residues. The V end was cut by 3 bases, the J end by 1 base, with 10 bases between. The germline V gene has CDR1 SGDLS and CDR2 YYNGEE. The CDR3 here is CASSAGIGQETQYF. Here the CDR3 DNA reads TGTGCCAGCAGCGCGGGCATAGGCCAAGAGACCCAGTACTTC.

This rearrangement joins TRBV24-1 to TRBJ2-1; 8 bases agree with TRBD2. The CDR3 sequence is 16 residues long. The germline gives CDR1 KGHDR, CDR2 SFDVKD. V was pared by 4 bases and J by 5 bases, with 9 bases of the junction left unmatched. Written as DNA, the CDR3 is TGTGCCACCAGTGACACCGGGACTAGAATCAACAATGAGCAGTTCTTC. Translation: CATSDTGTRINNEQFF.

This chain links TRBV5-1 with TRBJ1-2; TRBD1 aligns across 9 bases. Germline CDR1 SGHRS, CDR2 YFSETQ. V trimming: 0 bases; J trimming: 8 bases; junction bases outside the gene matches: 5. This CDR3 spans 14 amino acids. CDR3 DNA sequence: TGCGCCAGCAGCTTGGAGGGACAGGGAGGCGGCTACACCTTC. It codes for CASSLEGQGGGYTF.

This chain uses TRBV6-6 with TRBJ2-3; 7 bases line up with TRBD2. Per the germline V gene, CDR1 is MNHNY and CDR2 is SVGAGI (reference sequence). The CDR3 totals 14 residues. With V trimmed by 2 bases and J by 5 bases, 4 bases remained unmatched. DNA for the CDR3: TGTGCCAGCAGTTACGCTTCGGGGGGAGATACGCAGTATTTT. Its translation: CASSYASGGDTQYF.

The chain couples TRBV9 to TRBJ2-6; either TRBD1 or TRBD2 may supply D (6 bases each). V was trimmed by 4 bases and J by 0 bases, leaving 20 bases between them. The germline V gene has CDR1 SGDLS and CDR2 YYNGEE. This CDR3 is built from 19 residues. For the CDR3, the DNA is TGTGCCAGCAGCCCCGCCGGGGGCTCCCTTATCTCTGGGGCCAACGTCCTGACTTTC. Translation: CASSPAGGSLISGANVLTF.

This clone was seen a single time. This chain uses TRBV11-3 with TRBJ2-3; D might be TRBD1 (5 bases). This CDR3 is built from 14 residues. The V and J ends lost 5 bases and 0 bases respectively, with 9 bases between them. Germline CDR1 SGHNT, CDR2 YENEEA. In DNA form, the CDR3 reads TGTGCCAGCAGCCGCGGACACAGCACAGATACGCAGTATTTT. It is translated as CASSRGHSTDTQYF.

The chain employs TRBV5-6 and TRBJ2-7, with D tentatively TRBD1 or TRBD2 (5 bases each). The germline CDR1 and CDR2 sequences are SGHDT and YYEEEE. Trimming took 1 base from V and 4 from J, leaving 6 bases between them. The CDR3 runs 12 residues. CDR3 residues: CASSLWGYEQYF. The CDR3 DNA sequence: TGTGCCAGCAGCTTGTGGGGGTACGAGCAGTACTTC.

The chain recombines TRBV6-5 with TRBJ2-3; no definite D call. The CDR3 spans 11 residues. The V end lost 6 bases, the J end lost 2 bases, and 3 bases lay between the germline ends. Germline V gene data show CDR1 as MNHEY and CDR2 as SVGAGI. The CDR3 protein is CASRITDTQYF. CDR3 sequence (DNA): TGTGCCAGCAGGATCACAGATACGCAGTATTTT.

V usage is TRBV2 and J usage is TRBJ2-7; TRBD2 aligns across 9 bases. In germline, CDR1 is SNHLY, CDR2 FYNNEI. The CDR3 loop spans 15 amino acids. Trimming took 7 bases from V and 0 from J; bases not matched to a gene: 7. CDR3 sequence reads: CASTISGGSSYEQYF. DNA for the CDR3: TGTGCCAGCACCATCAGCGGGGGGAGCTCCTACGAGCAGTACTTC.

The rearrangement joins TRBV5-6 to TRBJ2-7; 8 bases align to TRBD1. V lost 2 bases to trimming and J lost 5 bases; unmatched junction nucleotides: 9. CDR3 length equals 15 residues. Germline CDR1 and CDR2: SGHDT and YYEEEE. The CDR3 bases are TGTGCCAGCAGCTTCCTGGACAGGGTTAACCACGAGCAGTACTTC. It is translated as CASSFLDRVNHEQYF.

This chain links TRBV3-1 (or the pseudogene TRBV3-2) with TRBJ2-6; D unresolved. The CDR3 runs 13 residues. The V gene lost 4 bases and the J gene lost 4 bases, with 5 bases spanning the gap. Germline V CDR1 and CDR2: LGHDT, YNNKEL (reference sequence). Here the CDR3 DNA reads TGTGCCAGCAGCCCCGCCGGGGCCAACGTCCTGACTTTC. Residues: CASSPAGANVLTF.

This chain uses TRBV5-4 with TRBJ1-6; 11 nucleotides align to TRBD1. CDR3 length: 15 amino acids. Germline CDR1 reads SGHNT; CDR2 reads YYREEE (reference sequence). J lost 8 bases, V lost 4 bases, and 5 bases had no gene match. The CDR3 DNA reads TGTGCCAGCAGCAGGGACAGGGGGGTTTATTCACCCCTCCACTTT. It codes for CASSRDRGVYSPLHF.

The chain is built from TRBV3-1 (or the pseudogene TRBV3-2) and TRBJ2-3, with no clear D. The CDR3 contains 13 residues. Per germline, CDR1 LGHDT and CDR2 YNNKEL (reference sequence). Trimming shortened V by 3 bases and J by 2 bases, and 6 bases separated the two germline ends. CDR3 in DNA: TGTGCCAGCAGCCATGGGTCCACAGATACGCAGTATTTT. Encoded protein: CASSHGSTDTQYF.

This clone came up a few times. The chain carries TRBV13 and TRBJ2-1, with D perhaps given as TRBD1 or TRBD2 (5 bases each). CDR1 and CDR2 from the germline V gene are PRHDT and FYEKMQ (reference sequence). The length of the CDR3 is 16 residues. V was shortened by 5 bases and J by 0 bases, with 14 bases between the two germline ends. CDR3 protein: CASSRGPGSSYNEQFF. CDR3 sequence (DNA): TGTGCCAGCAGCCGGGGCCCAGGGAGCTCCTACAATGAGCAGTTCTTC.

The chain recombines TRBV18 with TRBJ2-3; 10 nucleotides match TRBD2. The V segment lost 5 bases and the J segment 6 bases; nucleotides outside the gene matches: 11. Germline V CDR1 and CDR2: KGHSH, LQKENI. CDR3 size: 16 residues. CDR3 amino acids: CASSNLPGLASDTQYF. The CDR3 coding sequence is TGTGCCAGCTCAAACTTGCCGGGACTAGCGTCTGATACGCAGTATTTT.

This rearrangement joins TRBV5-6 to TRBJ2-4, with D tentatively TRBD1 (5 bases). CDR3 length: 13 amino acids. Trimming pared 4 bases from V and 5 bases from J, leaving 10 bases between. The germline V gene encodes CDR1 SGHDT and CDR2 YYEEEE. The CDR3 sequence is CASSPTTENIQYF. In DNA, the CDR3 is TGTGCCAGCAGCCCGACGACAGAAAACATTCAGTACTTC. The full variable domain, with the rest looked up from reference TRBV5-6 and TRBJ2-4, is DAGVTQSPTHLIKTRGQQVTLRCSPKSGHDTVSWYQQALGQGPQFIFQYYEEEERQRGNFPDRFSGHQFPNYSSELNVNALLLGDSALYLCASSPTTENIQYFGAGTRLSVL.

The count of this clone is one. The genes are TRBV24-1 and TRBJ2-3; TRBD2 agrees at 9 bases. Per germline, CDR1 KGHDR and CDR2 SFDVKD. Trimming took 4 bases from V and 1 from J; bases not matched to a gene: 8. This CDR3 is 17 amino acids long. The CDR3 coding sequence is TGTGCCACCAGTGAGGGTAGCGGGGGTTTCGGCACAGATACGCAGTATTTT. Translating it yields CATSEGSGGFGTDTQYF.

The J gene is TRBJ2-7, the V gene TRBV7-6; possibly TRBD1 for D (6 bases). The CDR3 spans 15 residues. V was trimmed by 5 bases and J by 2 bases, leaving 16 bases between them. Germline V gene sequence: CDR1 SGHVS, CDR2 FNYEAQ. CDR3 coding DNA: TGTGCCAGCAGCCAAATTACGGGACAAGCCTACGAGCAGTACTTC. Protein sequence: CASSQITGQAYEQYF.

V and J are TRBV5-1 and TRBJ2-5; D tentatively reads TRBD1 or TRBD2 (6 bases each). The germline V gene encodes CDR1 SGHRS and CDR2 YFSETQ. The germline V and J ends were trimmed by 4 bases and 1 base, with 17 bases remaining between them. The CDR3 is made up of 16 amino acids. CDR3 nucleotide sequence: TGCGCCAGCAGCGAGGGTGGGGGGCAGCTCCAAGAGACCCAGTACTTC. Residues: CASSEGGGQLQETQYF.

The chain is built from TRBV5-4 and TRBJ1-1, with no clear D. Trimming removed 0 bases from V and 0 bases from J, with 9 bases in between. The CDR3 extends over 15 amino acids. The germline V gene has CDR1 SGHNT and CDR2 YYREEE (reference sequence). The chain's CDR3 is CASSLGHLMNTEAFF. The CDR3 bases are TGTGCCAGCAGCTTGGGACACCTCATGAACACTGAAGCTTTCTTT.

The CDR3 loop is CASSSPGQGTNYGYTF. The CDR3 DNA is TGTGCCAGCAGTTCTCCGGGACAGGGGACTAACTATGGCTACACCTTC. This rearrangement joins TRBV6-2 or TRBV6-3 to TRBJ1-2; TRBD1 agrees at 10 bases. Germline assignment: CDR1 MNHEY and CDR2 SVGEGT. J was trimmed by 0 bases and V by 4 bases; bases with no gene match: 5. This CDR3 contains 16 residues.

The chain is built from TRBV5-4 and TRBJ2-1, with 10 bases fitting TRBD1. The CDR3 consists of 15 residues. V shed 4 bases and J 8 bases; nucleotides not matched to a gene: 9. Looked up from germline, CDR1 is SGHNT and CDR2 is YYREEE (reference sequence). In DNA form, the CDR3 reads TGTGCCAGCAGCGGGACAGGGGACAAGCTGGATGAGCAGTTCTTC. As protein: CASSGTGDKLDEQFF.

J is TRBJ2-3 and V is TRBV19, with unresolved D. Per the germline V gene, CDR1 is LNHDA and CDR2 is SQIVND (reference sequence). V dropped 6 bases and J dropped 2 bases, with 15 bases sitting between them. The CDR3 runs 15 residues. The CDR3 sequence is CASRDGSANTDTQYF. The CDR3 DNA sequence: TGTGCCAGTAGAGATGGGTCGGCCAACACAGATACGCAGTATTTT.

The rearrangement links TRBV18 to TRBJ1-2; 11 bases are shared with TRBD1. Germline CDR1 is KGHSH and CDR2 is LQKENI. The CDR3 covers 16 residues. The J segment lost 7 bases and the V segment lost 6 bases, leaving 13 bases of the junction unmatched. CDR3 region: CASSQDRGRLAPGYTF. The CDR3 DNA sequence: TGTGCCAGCTCCCAGGACAGGGGGCGCTTGGCCCCTGGCTACACCTTC.